The 32 T cell receptor beta chains given below trace back to one sample, sequenced in a study of control samples from healthy donors and cancer patients. The protocol was immunoSEQ multiplex PCR, while the TCRdb copy is restricted to in-frame clones and leaves out a portion. The sample lists tens of thousands of clones, 91% seen once, with approximately 12% in the top ten. Material: PBMCs. The origin of the receptors is a man aged 50 or older with lung cancer.

The CDR3 DNA sequence: TGTGCTAGTGGTTTGCCAACTCCAAGACCCGGGGAGCTGTTTTTT. This translates into CASGLPTPRPGELFF. V gene TRBV12-5 combines with J gene TRBJ2-2, with D unresolved. The CDR3 has 15 amino acids. V was cut by 2 bases and J by 6 bases, with 13 bases left in between. The germline gives CDR1 LGHNT, CDR2 FRNRAP. Drawing the rest from reference TRBV12-5 and TRBJ2-2, the complete variable domain is DARVTQTPRHKVTEMGQEVTMRCQPILGHNTVFWYRQTMMQGLELLAYFRNRAPLDDSGMPKDRFSAEMPDATLATLKIQPSEPRDSAVYFCASGLPTPRPGELFFGEGSRLTVL.

This clone is a singleton in its sample. CDR3: CASSAILGFTDTQYF. The CDR3 bases are TGTGCCAGTAGCGCCATCCTAGGGTTCACAGATACGCAGTATTTT. The chain recombines TRBV19 with TRBJ2-3; D ambiguous. Germline-derived CDR1 and CDR2 are LNHDA and SQIVND (reference sequence). V gave up 6 bases and J gave up 2 bases, with 15 bases separating them. The length of the CDR3 is 15 residues.

V gene TRBV6-5 combines with J gene TRBJ2-5; TRBD1 matches 12 bases. CDR3 length: 15 amino acids. The germline CDR1 and CDR2 sequences are MNHEY and SVGAGI. With 5 bases clipped from V and 5 bases from J, the junction kept 6 bases outside the gene matches. The CDR3 coding sequence is TGTGCCAGCAGTACCGGGACAGGGGGCGAGGAGACCCAGTACTTC. Protein sequence: CASSTGTGGEETQYF.

CDR3 nucleotide sequence: TGTGCCAGCAGTGCCGACAGGGCCTCCTACGAGCAGTACTTC. This encodes CASSADRASYEQYF. The chain has TRBV6-4 and TRBJ2-7, with TRBD1 matching 7 bases. The CDR3 totals 14 residues. Per germline, CDR1 MRHNA and CDR2 SNTAGT. The V gene end was trimmed by 4 bases and the J gene end by 0 bases; junction bases not matched to a gene: 3.

This clone has only one observation. This rearrangement joins TRBV18 to TRBJ1-5; D remains unclear. This CDR3 region has 14 residues. The germline CDR1 and CDR2 sequences are KGHSH and LQKENI. Trimming left V 2 bases short and J 3 bases short, with 8 bases between. CDR3 in amino acids: CASSPAANNQPQHF. In nucleotides, the CDR3 is TGTGCCAGCTCACCAGCAGCTAACAATCAGCCCCAGCATTTT. Together with reference TRBV18 and TRBJ1-5, the CDR3 gives the full variable domain: NAGVMQNPRHLVRRRGQEARLRCSPMKGHSHVYWYRQLPEEGLKFMVYLQKENIIDESGMPKERFSAEFPKEGPSILRIQQVVRGDSAAYFCASSPAANNQPQHFGDGTRLSIL.

The chain is built from TRBV19 and TRBJ2-6; 8 bases agree with TRBD1. V trimming: 3 bases; J trimming: 3 bases; junction bases outside the gene matches: 7. The germline gives CDR1 LNHDA, CDR2 SQIVND (reference sequence). This CDR3 has 17 residues. The CDR3 is CASSIGQGRYGANVLTF. CDR3 nucleotide sequence: TGTGCCAGTAGTATCGGACAGGGAAGGTATGGGGCCAACGTCCTGACTTTC.

The V and J genes are TRBV3-1 (or the pseudogene TRBV3-2) and TRBJ1-2; D ambiguous. Per the germline V gene, CDR1 is LGHDT and CDR2 is YNNKEL (reference sequence). V lost 2 bases to trimming and J lost 4 bases, with 14 bases between them. This CDR3 is built from 15 residues. In nucleotides, the CDR3 is TGTGCCAGCAGCCAAATACCGCAGATGGGCTATGGCTACACCTTC. Protein sequence: CASSQIPQMGYGYTF.

V gene TRBV5-4 combines with J gene TRBJ1-3; D is undetermined. The germline gives CDR1 SGHNT, CDR2 YYREEE (reference sequence). The V gene lost 0 bases and the J gene lost 0 bases, with 10 bases spanning the gap. The CDR3 extends over 16 amino acids. The CDR3 sequence is CASSLAGVDSGNTIYF. DNA for the CDR3: TGTGCCAGCAGCTTGGCCGGGGTTGACTCTGGAAACACCATATATTTT.

The chain employs TRBV18 and TRBJ2-3; TRBD2 agrees at 11 bases. With 3 bases clipped from V and 2 bases from J, the junction kept 7 bases outside the gene matches. From germline, CDR1 is KGHSH and CDR2 LQKENI. CDR3 length: 17 residues. This CDR3 is CASSPLLAGANTDTQYF. CDR3 DNA sequence: TGTGCCAGCTCACCCTTACTAGCGGGGGCCAACACAGATACGCAGTATTTT. The full variable domain, rest sourced from reference TRBV18 and TRBJ2-3, is NAGVMQNPRHLVRRRGQEARLRCSPMKGHSHVYWYRQLPEEGLKFMVYLQKENIIDESGMPKERFSAEFPKEGPSILRIQQVVRGDSAAYFCASSPLLAGANTDTQYFGPGTRLTVL.

This chain joins TRBV25-1 and TRBJ1-4; possibly TRBD1 for D (5 bases). Per the germline V gene, CDR1 is MGHDK and CDR2 is SYGVNS. The V gene lost 0 bases and the J gene lost 4 bases, with 9 bases spanning the gap. The CDR3 consists of 15 residues. CDR3 loop: CASSEYSGGNEKLFF. CDR3 nucleotide sequence: TGTGCCAGCAGTGAATATTCCGGGGGTAATGAAAAACTGTTTTTT. Supplemented by reference TRBV25-1 and TRBJ1-4, the full variable domain reads EADIYQTPRYLVIGTGKKITLECSQTMGHDKMYWYQQDPGMELHLIHYSYGVNSTEKGDLSSESTVSRIRTEHFPLTLESARPSHTSQYLCASSEYSGGNEKLFFGSGTQLSVL.

V gene TRBV7-9 combines with J gene TRBJ2-3; D unclear. V was clipped by 0 bases and J by 1 base, with 8 bases between them. The CDR3 has 15 amino acids. Germline CDR1 is SEHNR and CDR2 is FQNEAQ (reference sequence). CDR3 amino acids: CASSLALSRTDTQYF. The CDR3, as DNA: TGTGCCAGCAGCTTAGCGCTCAGCCGCACAGATACGCAGTATTTT.

This clone has a single count. The chain employs TRBV9 and TRBJ1-4, with D possibly matching TRBD1 (6 bases). Trimming pared 4 bases from V and 7 bases from J, leaving 14 bases between. This CDR3 is 14 amino acids long. In germline, CDR1 is SGDLS, CDR2 YYNGEE. CDR3: CASSKQGLAEKLFF. The CDR3 DNA reads TGTGCCAGCAGCAAACAGGGACTAGCTGAAAAACTGTTTTTT. Filled out from reference TRBV9 and TRBJ1-4, the complete variable domain reads DSGVTQTPKHLITATGQRVTLRCSPRSGDLSVYWYQQSLDQGLQFLIQYYNGEERAKGNILERFSAQQFPDLHSELNLSSLELGDSALYFCASSKQGLAEKLFFGSGTQLSVL.

This chain connects TRBV7-8 to TRBJ1-1; possible D gene TRBD1, 5 bases. Germline V gene lookup returns CDR1 SGHVS and CDR2 FQNEAQ. This CDR3 comprises 13 residues. The V gene lost 5 bases and the J gene lost 4 bases, with 11 bases spanning the gap. This CDR3 is CASSPGGLTEAFF. The CDR3 nucleotides are TGTGCCAGCAGCCCTGGGGGTCTCACTGAAGCTTTCTTT.

The genes are TRBV6-1 and TRBJ2-1; 7 bases agree with TRBD1. Trimming cost V 2 bases and J 4 bases; bases outside gene matches: 5. Germline V gene data show CDR1 as MNHNS and CDR2 as SASEGT. This CDR3 spans 15 amino acids. In nucleotides, the CDR3 is TGTGCCAGCAGTGAAATGGGGACAGAGTACAATGAGCAGTTCTTC. Amino acids: CASSEMGTEYNEQFF.

The V and J genes are TRBV10-2 and TRBJ2-2; a possible D gene is TRBD2 (6 bases). Trimming left V 6 bases short and J 6 bases short, with 14 bases between. Germline CDR1 WSHSY, CDR2 SAAADI. The CDR3 is 14 amino acids. The CDR3 nucleotides read TGCGCCAGCAGGACTAGTTCGGTCGCCGGGGAGCTGTTTTTT. The encoded protein is CASRTSSVAGELFF.

The chain is built from TRBV12-3 or TRBV12-4 and TRBJ1-1; TRBD1 is a possible D gene (6 bases). There are 13 residues in the CDR3. Trimming left V 2 bases short and J 4 bases short, with 8 bases between. The chain's CDR3 is CASSLRGGTEAFF. CDR3 coding DNA: TGTGCCAGCAGTTTAAGGGGGGGCACTGAAGCTTTCTTT.

The chain recombines TRBV25-1 with TRBJ2-2; D unclear. There are 14 residues in the CDR3. The V gene's germline CDR1 is MGHDK and CDR2 SYGVNS. Trimming shortened V by 0 bases and J by 2 bases, and 4 bases separated the two germline ends. The CDR3 reads CASSEYSNTGELFF. DNA for the CDR3: TGTGCCAGCAGTGAATACAGTAACACCGGGGAGCTGTTTTTT.

V is TRBV27 and J is TRBJ1-1, with 8 bases aligning to TRBD1. J was trimmed by 4 bases and V by 3 bases; bases with no gene match: 4. Germline CDR1 MNHEY, CDR2 SMNVEV (reference sequence). The length of the CDR3 is 14 residues. The CDR3 region has the DNA TGTGCCAGCAGTTTCCGGACAGGGATCACTGAAGCTTTCTTT. Translation: CASSFRTGITEAFF.

The gene calls are TRBV11-1 and TRBJ1-3; no clear D gene. The CDR3 sequence is 13 residues long. Trimming removed 5 bases from V and 3 bases from J, with 8 bases in between. The germline V gene encodes CDR1 SGHAT and CDR2 FQDESV (reference sequence). The CDR3, as DNA: TGTGCCAGCAGCCAATGGAGTGGAAACACCATATATTTT. Residues: CASSQWSGNTIYF.

This clone was detected once. Here the CDR3 DNA reads TGTGCCAGCAGCGCCAGCGGGGGGTACACCGGGGAGCTGTTTTTT. Amino acids: CASSASGGYTGELFF. The chain uses TRBV28 and TRBJ2-2; 9 bases map to TRBD2. Germline V gives CDR1 MDHEN, CDR2 SYDVKM. This CDR3 spans 15 amino acids. Trimming removed 6 bases from V and 3 bases from J; junction bases left unmatched: 5.

The J gene is TRBJ2-3, the V gene TRBV7-8, with a possible D match to TRBD2 (5 bases). This CDR3 is 15 amino acids long. CDR1 and CDR2 from the germline V gene are SGHVS and FQNEAQ. V lost 5 bases and J 1 base, leaving 13 bases between the germline ends. The CDR3 DNA follows: TGTGCCAGCAGCCCAGCTTGGGGAGGCACAGATACGCAGTATTTT. Translated: CASSPAWGGTDTQYF.

The rearrangement links TRBV28 to TRBJ1-2, with D possibly matching TRBD1 (6 bases). CDR3 size: 14 residues. V lost 4 bases, J lost 6 bases, and 15 bases lay in between. Germline lookup yields CDR1 MDHEN and CDR2 SYDVKM. Here the CDR3 reads CASSSQGTRNGYTF. The CDR3 DNA is TGTGCCAGCAGTTCTCAGGGGACGAGGAATGGCTACACCTTC.

This clone was observed once. The rearrangement joins TRBV9 to TRBJ2-6; either TRBD1 or TRBD2 may fit D (5 bases each). There are 18 residues in the CDR3. Trimming left V 3 bases short and J 2 bases short, with 18 bases between. Germline-derived CDR1 and CDR2 are SGDLS and YYNGEE. The CDR3 DNA follows: TGTGCCAGCAGCGGAGATAGGTACGGGGACCCTGGGGCCAACGTCCTGACTTTC. It codes for CASSGDRYGDPGANVLTF.

This clone was counted once. The chain links TRBV7-9 to TRBJ2-5; unclear D gene. The V and J ends lost 4 bases and 1 base respectively, with 13 bases between them. The CDR3 spans 15 residues. The V gene's germline CDR1 is SEHNR and CDR2 FQNEAQ (reference sequence). The CDR3 is CASSSYMGTQETQYF. The CDR3 coding sequence is TGTGCCAGCAGCTCTTATATGGGTACCCAAGAGACCCAGTACTTC.

The rearrangement uses TRBV19 and TRBJ1-1, with unresolved D. The length of the CDR3 is 15 residues. Trimming took off 3 bases at V and 1 base at J, with 12 bases between the two ends. Germline V gene data show CDR1 as LNHDA and CDR2 as SQIVND (reference sequence). The CDR3 here is CASSILQARNTEAFF. The CDR3 nucleotides are TGTGCCAGTAGTATCCTCCAGGCGAGGAACACTGAAGCTTTCTTT.

The chain uses TRBV2 and TRBJ1-1; TRBD1 aligns across 7 bases. V trimming: 6 bases; J trimming: 2 bases; junction bases outside the gene matches: 6. The CDR3 covers 14 residues. CDR1 SNHLY and CDR2 FYNNEI come from the germline V gene. The CDR3 reads CASRARQGNTEAFF. The CDR3 DNA reads as TGTGCCAGCAGAGCACGACAGGGAAACACTGAAGCTTTCTTT.

The chain joins TRBV2 to TRBJ1-5; TRBD1 matches 8 bases. Losses at the gene ends were 6 bases for V and 4 bases for J; bases not matched to a gene: 5. The CDR3 contains 14 residues. Germline values: CDR1 SNHLY, CDR2 FYNNEI. The CDR3 region has the DNA TGTGCCAGCAGAGATGACAGGGGAAATCAGCCCCAGCATTTT. Its translation: CASRDDRGNQPQHF.

The gene calls are TRBV20-1 and TRBJ2-7; 9 bases are shared with TRBD2. Germline-derived CDR1 and CDR2 are DFQATT and SNEGSKA (reference sequence). The CDR3 is 17 residues long. Trimming removed 3 bases from V and 1 base from J; junction bases left unmatched: 13. The CDR3 reads CSASSHLAGVRSYEQYF. DNA of the CDR3: TGCAGTGCTAGTAGTCATTTAGCGGGGGTCCGATCCTACGAGCAGTACTTC.

In this sample, this clone turned up once. The rearrangement links TRBV9 to TRBJ2-7; 9 bases fit TRBD1. Germline assignment: CDR1 SGDLS and CDR2 YYNGEE. V dropped 0 bases and J dropped 6; count of bases not matched to a gene: 7. The CDR3 totals 15 residues. The CDR3 sequence: CASSVEGQGRSEQYF. CDR3 DNA: TGTGCCAGCAGCGTAGAGGGACAGGGAAGATCCGAGCAGTACTTC. The full variable domain, with the rest looked up from reference TRBV9 and TRBJ2-7, is DSGVTQTPKHLITATGQRVTLRCSPRSGDLSVYWYQQSLDQGLQFLIQYYNGEERAKGNILERFSAQQFPDLHSELNLSSLELGDSALYFCASSVEGQGRSEQYFGPGTRLTVT.

The V call is TRBV5-1, the J call TRBJ1-6; 9 bases match TRBD1. This CDR3 is 15 amino acids long. Germline assignment: CDR1 SGHRS and CDR2 YFSETQ. V shed 0 bases, J shed 8 bases, and the junction held 3 bases outside the gene matches. The CDR3 region has the DNA TGCGCCAGCAGCTTGGGGGGACAGGGTCATTCACCCCTCCACTTT. The encoded protein is CASSLGGQGHSPLHF.

The rearrangement uses TRBV28 and TRBJ1-5; TRBD1 matches at 7 bases. Germline-derived CDR1 and CDR2 are MDHEN and SYDVKM. The CDR3 has 14 amino acids. The junction had 3 bases not matched to a gene; V was cut back by 4 bases and J by 3 bases. CDR3 DNA sequence: TGTGCCAGCAGTTCTGGGACAGACAATCAGCCCCAGCATTTT. It is translated as CASSSGTDNQPQHF. Filled out from reference TRBV28 and TRBJ1-5, the complete variable domain reads DVKVTQSSRYLVKRTGEKVFLECVQDMDHENMFWYRQDPGLGLRLIYFSYDVKMKEKGDIPEGYSVSREKKERFSLILESASTNQTSMYLCASSSGTDNQPQHFGDGTRLSIL.

This chain connects TRBV25-1 to TRBJ2-5, with D unresolved. Trimming left V 2 bases short and J 2 bases short, with 9 bases between. The CDR3 consists of 14 residues. CDR1 and CDR2 from the germline V gene are MGHDK and SYGVNS. The CDR3 sequence: CASSEMRWQETQYF. In nucleotides, the CDR3 is TGTGCCAGCAGTGAAATGCGGTGGCAAGAGACCCAGTACTTC.